The present entry profiles one T cell receptor beta chain with its context. The record originates from a study of blood T cell repertoires in COVID-19. Per the study methods: Amplifying reference gene primers gave estimates of nucleated cell counts. Method: immunoSEQ multiplex PCR; TCRdb's copy keeps in-frame clones and lacks some. V and J calls and clone size are those listed in that table; D and trimming were worked out from the DNA. Of roughly 250,000 clones in the sample, 70% to 85% are singletons; the top ten hold 0.87%. The TCR was taken from a human donor with COVID-19, enrolled during active disease. The donor label of this sample is uncertain. The specimen sequenced was peripheral blood.

DNA for the CDR3: TGTGCCAGCAGCTTGCGGGTCGGCTTTTTAGACAATGAGCAGTTCTTC. It yields the protein CASSLRVGFLDNEQFF. V and J are TRBV5-4 and TRBJ2-1, with D unclear. The CDR3 contains 16 residues. The V gene lost 1 base and the J gene lost 5 bases, with 16 bases spanning the gap. Germline V gene lookup returns CDR1 SGHNT and CDR2 YYREEE (reference sequence).